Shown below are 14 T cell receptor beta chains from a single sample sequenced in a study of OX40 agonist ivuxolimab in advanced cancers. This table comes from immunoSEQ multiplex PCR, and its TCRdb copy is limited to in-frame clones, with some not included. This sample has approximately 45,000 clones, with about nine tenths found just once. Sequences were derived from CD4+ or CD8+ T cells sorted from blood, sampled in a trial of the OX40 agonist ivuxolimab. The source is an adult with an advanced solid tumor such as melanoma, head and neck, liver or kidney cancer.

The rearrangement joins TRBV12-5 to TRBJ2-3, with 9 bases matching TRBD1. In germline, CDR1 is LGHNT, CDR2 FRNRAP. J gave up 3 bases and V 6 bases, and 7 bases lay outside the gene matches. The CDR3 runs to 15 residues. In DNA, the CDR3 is TGTGCTAGTGGACGCGGGACAGGGTTTACAGATACGCAGTATTTT. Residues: CASGRGTGFTDTQYF. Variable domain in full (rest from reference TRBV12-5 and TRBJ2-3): DARVTQTPRHKVTEMGQEVTMRCQPILGHNTVFWYRQTMMQGLELLAYFRNRAPLDDSGMPKDRFSAEMPDATLATLKIQPSEPRDSAVYFCASGRGTGFTDTQYFGPGTRLTVL.

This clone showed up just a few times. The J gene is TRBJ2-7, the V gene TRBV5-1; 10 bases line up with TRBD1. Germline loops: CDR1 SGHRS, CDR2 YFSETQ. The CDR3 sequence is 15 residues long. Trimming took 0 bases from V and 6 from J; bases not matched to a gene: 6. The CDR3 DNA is TGCGCCAGCAGCTTGGGGGCGACAGGGGGCTTCGAGCAGTACTTC. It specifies CASSLGATGGFEQYF.

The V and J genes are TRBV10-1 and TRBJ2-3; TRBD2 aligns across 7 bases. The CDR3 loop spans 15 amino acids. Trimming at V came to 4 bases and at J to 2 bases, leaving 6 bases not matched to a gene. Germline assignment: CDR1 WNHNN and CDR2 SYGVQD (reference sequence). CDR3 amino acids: CASSGGSGNTDTQYF. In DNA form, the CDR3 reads TGCGCCAGCAGTGGAGGCAGCGGGAACACAGATACGCAGTATTTT.

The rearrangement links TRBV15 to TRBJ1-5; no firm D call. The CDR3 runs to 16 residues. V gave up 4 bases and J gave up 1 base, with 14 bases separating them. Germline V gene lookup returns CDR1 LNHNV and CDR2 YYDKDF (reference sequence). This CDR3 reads CATSKIPVGSNQPQHF. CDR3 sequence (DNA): TGTGCCACCAGCAAGATCCCTGTGGGAAGCAATCAGCCCCAGCATTTT.

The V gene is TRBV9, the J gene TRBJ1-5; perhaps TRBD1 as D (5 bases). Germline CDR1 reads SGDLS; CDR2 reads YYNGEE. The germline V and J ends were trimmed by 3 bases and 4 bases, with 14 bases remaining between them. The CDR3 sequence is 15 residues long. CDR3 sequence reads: CASSAAWGENQPQHF. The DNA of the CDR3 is TGTGCCAGCAGCGCCGCCTGGGGGGAAAATCAGCCCCAGCATTTT.

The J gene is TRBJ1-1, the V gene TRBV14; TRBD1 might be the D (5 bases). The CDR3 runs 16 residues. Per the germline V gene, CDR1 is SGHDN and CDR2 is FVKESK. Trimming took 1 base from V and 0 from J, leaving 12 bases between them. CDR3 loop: CASSQVVTGVNTEAFF. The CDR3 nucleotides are TGTGCCAGCAGCCAAGTCGTAACAGGAGTGAACACTGAAGCTTTCTTT.

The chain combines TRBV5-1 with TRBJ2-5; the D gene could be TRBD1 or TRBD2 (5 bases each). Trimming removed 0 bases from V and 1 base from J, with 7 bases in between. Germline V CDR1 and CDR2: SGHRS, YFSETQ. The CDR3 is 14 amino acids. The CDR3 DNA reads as TGCGCCAGCAGCTTGGGTGGGGGCCAAGAGACCCAGTACTTC. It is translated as CASSLGGGQETQYF.

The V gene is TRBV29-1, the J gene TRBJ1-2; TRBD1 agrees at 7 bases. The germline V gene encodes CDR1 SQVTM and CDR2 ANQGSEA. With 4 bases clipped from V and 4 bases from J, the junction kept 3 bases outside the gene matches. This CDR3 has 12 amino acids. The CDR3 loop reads CSVVAGGYGYTF. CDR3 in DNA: TGCAGCGTTGTGGCAGGGGGCTATGGCTACACCTTC.

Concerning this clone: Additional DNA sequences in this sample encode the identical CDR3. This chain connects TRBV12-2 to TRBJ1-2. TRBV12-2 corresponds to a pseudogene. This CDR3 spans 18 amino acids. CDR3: CASRFDRTRGGRNYGYTF. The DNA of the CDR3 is TGTGCAAGTCGCTTCGACCGGACACGCGGGGGGCGCAACTATGGCTACACCTTC.

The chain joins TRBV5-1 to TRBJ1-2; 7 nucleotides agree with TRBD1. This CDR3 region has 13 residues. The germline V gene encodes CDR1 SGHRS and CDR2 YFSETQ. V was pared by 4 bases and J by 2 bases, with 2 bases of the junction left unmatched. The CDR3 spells CASSTGENYGYTF. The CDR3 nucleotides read TGCGCCAGCAGCACAGGGGAGAACTATGGCTACACCTTC. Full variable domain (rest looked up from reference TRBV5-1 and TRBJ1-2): KAGVTQTPRYLIKTRGQQVTLSCSPISGHRSVSWYQQTPGQGLQFLFEYFSETQRNKGNFPGRFSGRQFSNSRSEMNVSTLELGDSALYLCASSTGENYGYTFGSGTRLTVV.

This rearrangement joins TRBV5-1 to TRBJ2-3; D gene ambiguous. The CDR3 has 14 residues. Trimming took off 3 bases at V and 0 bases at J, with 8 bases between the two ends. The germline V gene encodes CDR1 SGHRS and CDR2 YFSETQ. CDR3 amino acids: CASSYSSSTDTQYF. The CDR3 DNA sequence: TGCGCCAGCAGCTATTCCTCAAGCACAGATACGCAGTATTTT.

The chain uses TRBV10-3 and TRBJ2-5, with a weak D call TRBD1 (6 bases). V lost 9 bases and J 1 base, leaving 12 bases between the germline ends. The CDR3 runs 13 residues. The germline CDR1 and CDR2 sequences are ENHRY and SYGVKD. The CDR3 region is CAISGTLQETQYF. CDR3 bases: TGTGCCATTTCCGGGACACTCCAAGAGACCCAGTACTTC.

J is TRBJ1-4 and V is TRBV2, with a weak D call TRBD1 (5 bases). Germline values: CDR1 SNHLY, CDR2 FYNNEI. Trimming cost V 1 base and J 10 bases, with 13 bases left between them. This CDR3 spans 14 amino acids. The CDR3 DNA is TGTGCCAGCAGTGAAGGAAACAGGATAGGAAAACTGTTTTTT. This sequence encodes CASSEGNRIGKLFF.

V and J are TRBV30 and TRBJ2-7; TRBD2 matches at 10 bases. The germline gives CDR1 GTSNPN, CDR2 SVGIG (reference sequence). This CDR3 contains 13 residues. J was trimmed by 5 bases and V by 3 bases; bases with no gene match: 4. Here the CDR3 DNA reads TGTGCCTGGAGCCCCGGGACTAGCGACGAGCAGTACTTC. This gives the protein CAWSPGTSDEQYF.